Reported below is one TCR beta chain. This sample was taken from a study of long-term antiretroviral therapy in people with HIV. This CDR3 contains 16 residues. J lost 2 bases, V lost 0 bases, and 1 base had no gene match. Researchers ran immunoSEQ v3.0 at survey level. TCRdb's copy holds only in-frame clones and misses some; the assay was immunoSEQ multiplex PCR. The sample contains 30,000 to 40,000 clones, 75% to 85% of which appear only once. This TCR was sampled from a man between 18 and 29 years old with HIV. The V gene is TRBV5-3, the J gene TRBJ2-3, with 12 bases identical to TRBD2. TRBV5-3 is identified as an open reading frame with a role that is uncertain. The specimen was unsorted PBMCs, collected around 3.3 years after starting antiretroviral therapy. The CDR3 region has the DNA TGTGCCAGAAGCTTGGGGACTAGCGGGGTCACAGATACGCAGTATTTT. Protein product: CARSLGTSGVTDTQYF.